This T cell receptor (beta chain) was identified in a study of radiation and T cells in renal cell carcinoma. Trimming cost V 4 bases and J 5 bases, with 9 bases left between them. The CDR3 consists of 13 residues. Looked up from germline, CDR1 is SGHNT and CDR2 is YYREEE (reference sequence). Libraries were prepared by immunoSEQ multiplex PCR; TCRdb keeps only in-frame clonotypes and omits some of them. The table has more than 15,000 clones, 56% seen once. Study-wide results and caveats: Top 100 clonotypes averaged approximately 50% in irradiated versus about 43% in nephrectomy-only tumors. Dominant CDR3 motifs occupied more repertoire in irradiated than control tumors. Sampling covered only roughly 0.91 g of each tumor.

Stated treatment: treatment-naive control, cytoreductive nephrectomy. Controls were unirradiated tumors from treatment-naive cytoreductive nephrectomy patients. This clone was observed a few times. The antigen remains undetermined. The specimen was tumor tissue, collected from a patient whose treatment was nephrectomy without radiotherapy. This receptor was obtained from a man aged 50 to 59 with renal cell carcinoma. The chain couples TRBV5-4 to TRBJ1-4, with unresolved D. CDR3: CASSVGPNEKLFF. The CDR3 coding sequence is TGTGCCAGCAGCGTAGGACCCAATGAAAAACTGTTTTTT.